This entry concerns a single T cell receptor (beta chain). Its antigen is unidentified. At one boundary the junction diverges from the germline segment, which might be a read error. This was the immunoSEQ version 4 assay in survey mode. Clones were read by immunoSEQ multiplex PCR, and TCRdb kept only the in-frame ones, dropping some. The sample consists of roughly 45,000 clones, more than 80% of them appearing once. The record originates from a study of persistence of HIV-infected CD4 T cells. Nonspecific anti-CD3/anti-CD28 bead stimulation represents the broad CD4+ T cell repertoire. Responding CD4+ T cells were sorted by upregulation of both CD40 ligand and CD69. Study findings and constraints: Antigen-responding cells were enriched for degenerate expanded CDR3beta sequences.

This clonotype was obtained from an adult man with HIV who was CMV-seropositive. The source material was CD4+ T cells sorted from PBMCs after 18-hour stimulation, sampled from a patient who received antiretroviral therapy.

CDR3 protein: CASTPGTSGGSLEVF. Here the CDR3 DNA reads TGTGCCAGCACCCCCGGGACTAGCGGGGGGTCTCTAGAGGTTTTT. The chain has TRBV28 and TRBJ2-3; 15 nucleotides match TRBD2. The germline CDR1 and CDR2 sequences are MDHEN and SYDVKM. The CDR3 sequence is 15 residues long. The variable domain in full, with the rest retrieved from reference TRBV28 and TRBJ2-3, is DVKVTQSSRYLVKRTGEKVFLECVQDMDHENMFWYRQDPGLGLRLIYFSYDVKMKEKGDIPEGYSVSREKKERFSLILESASTNQTSMYLCASTPGTSGGSLEVFGPGTRLTVL.